The subject of this entry is one T cell receptor (beta chain). What it recognizes is unknown. The entry originates in a study of T-cell memory formation after mild COVID-19. Overall study context: Largely donor-specific TCR clusters were found. The study's findings and limits: Day 15 to 85 contracting clones showed balanced CD4/CD8; later expanders leaned CD4+.

TCRdb reprocessed the 5' RACE reads via MiXCR and lists one record per CDR3 protein. This sample yields around 200,000 distinct CDR3 sequences, of which about 10% are seen a single time; approximately 3% belongs to the top ten. The CDR3 covers 12 residues. Trimming removed 6 bases at V and 3 bases at J, with 8 bases between. In germline, CDR1 is SGHTA, CDR2 FQGNSA. The source of this sequence is a man between 18 and 29 years old who had mild COVID-19 (a few samples of this study predate the infection). Cell type and time point are not known. Sequencing was carried out using PBMCs or a T cell subset sorted from them (not recorded which). The V call is TRBV7-2, the J call TRBJ1-1; D unclear. CDR3 region: CASSIKYTEAFF. The CDR3 DNA is TGTGCCAGCAGTATTAAGTACACTGAAGCTTTCTTT.